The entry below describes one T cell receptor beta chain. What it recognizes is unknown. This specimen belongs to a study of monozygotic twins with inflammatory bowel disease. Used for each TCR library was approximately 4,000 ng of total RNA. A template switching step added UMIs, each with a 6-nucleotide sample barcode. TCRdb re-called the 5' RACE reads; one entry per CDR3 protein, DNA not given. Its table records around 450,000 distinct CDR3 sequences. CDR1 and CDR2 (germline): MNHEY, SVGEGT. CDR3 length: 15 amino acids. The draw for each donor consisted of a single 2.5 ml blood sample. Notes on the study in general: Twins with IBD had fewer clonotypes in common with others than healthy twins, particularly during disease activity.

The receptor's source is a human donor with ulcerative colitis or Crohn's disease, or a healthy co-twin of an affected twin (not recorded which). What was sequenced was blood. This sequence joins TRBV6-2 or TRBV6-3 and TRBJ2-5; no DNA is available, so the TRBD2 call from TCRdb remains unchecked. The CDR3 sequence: CASSPHETSGRTQYF.